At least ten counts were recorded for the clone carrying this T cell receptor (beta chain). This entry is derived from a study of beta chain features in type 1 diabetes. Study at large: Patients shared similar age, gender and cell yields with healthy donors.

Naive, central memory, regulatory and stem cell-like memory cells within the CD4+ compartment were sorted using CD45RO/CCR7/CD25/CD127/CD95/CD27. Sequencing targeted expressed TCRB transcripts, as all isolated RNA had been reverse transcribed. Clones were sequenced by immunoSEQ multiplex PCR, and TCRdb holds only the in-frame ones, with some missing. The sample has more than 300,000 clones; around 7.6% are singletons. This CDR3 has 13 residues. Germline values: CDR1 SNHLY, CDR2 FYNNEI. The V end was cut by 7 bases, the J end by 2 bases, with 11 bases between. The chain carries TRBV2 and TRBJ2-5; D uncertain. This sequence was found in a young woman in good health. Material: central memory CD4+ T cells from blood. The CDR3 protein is CASTPNPQETQYF. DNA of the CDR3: TGTGCCAGCACCCCGAATCCGCAAGAGACCCAGTACTTC.